This T cell receptor beta chain was retrieved from a study of metastatic and nonmetastatic thyroid tumors (dated by TCRdb to between 2020 and 2021). For context, the study as a whole: The researchers compared repertoires between peripheral blood samples and tumor or nodule tissue samples from patients with malignant or benign thyroid disease.

V is pruned by 4 bases and J by 2 bases, leaving 17 bases of the junction without a gene match. CDR1 and CDR2, per the germline V gene, are SGHRS and YFSETQ. The CDR3 contains 19 residues, cysteine and phenylalanine counted. The DNA shown is the 57-base CDR3, in frame from base 1. No treatment had been received by any patient before thyroid surgery. Patient clinical samples collected from 2012 to 2018 were retrospectively analysed using T-cell receptor beta sequencing. A note on this clone: It lacks a known antigen. Base-call qualities are not available, and no considerably larger clone is one nucleotide away.

The paper as a whole reports these results and caveats: TCR beta diversity was reported as significantly higher in malignant tumors than in benign nodules, in both blood and tumor samples.

Library construction relied on PCR. TCRdb names Illumina HiSeq 4000 as the instrument used. High-throughput sequencing was used to profile the TCR beta-chain CDR3 region of each patient. The authors' pipeline ran thus. A classifier to discriminate distant-metastatic papillary thyroid cancer patients was built from CDR3 differences across clinicopathological groups. The Shannon index was used to assess repertoire diversity, and the Morisita-Horn index was used to assess tumor-blood repertoire similarity. Starting from the raw public reads, TCRdb applied fastp trimming at Q25, assembled clones with MiXCR and retained in-frame beta chains. The V and J calls were not made by the authors but by TCRdb's processing. Present in this sample are more than 20,000 clones, 35% to 45% of which were seen just once. The ten top clones hold approximately 22% of the sample.

This chain is built from TRBV5-1 and TRBJ2-2, with 7 central nucleotides matching TRBD1. Sequencing input: blood. The clonotype originates from a male donor with papillary thyroid cancer or a benign thyroid nodule (not recorded which). Some clones in this sample may be carry-over from other donors' samples. CDR3 sequence: CASSLGEIPQGINTGELFF. The DNA reads as follows: TGCGCCAGCAGCCTGGGAGAGATACCACAGGGGATAAACACCGGGGAGCTGTTTTTT.